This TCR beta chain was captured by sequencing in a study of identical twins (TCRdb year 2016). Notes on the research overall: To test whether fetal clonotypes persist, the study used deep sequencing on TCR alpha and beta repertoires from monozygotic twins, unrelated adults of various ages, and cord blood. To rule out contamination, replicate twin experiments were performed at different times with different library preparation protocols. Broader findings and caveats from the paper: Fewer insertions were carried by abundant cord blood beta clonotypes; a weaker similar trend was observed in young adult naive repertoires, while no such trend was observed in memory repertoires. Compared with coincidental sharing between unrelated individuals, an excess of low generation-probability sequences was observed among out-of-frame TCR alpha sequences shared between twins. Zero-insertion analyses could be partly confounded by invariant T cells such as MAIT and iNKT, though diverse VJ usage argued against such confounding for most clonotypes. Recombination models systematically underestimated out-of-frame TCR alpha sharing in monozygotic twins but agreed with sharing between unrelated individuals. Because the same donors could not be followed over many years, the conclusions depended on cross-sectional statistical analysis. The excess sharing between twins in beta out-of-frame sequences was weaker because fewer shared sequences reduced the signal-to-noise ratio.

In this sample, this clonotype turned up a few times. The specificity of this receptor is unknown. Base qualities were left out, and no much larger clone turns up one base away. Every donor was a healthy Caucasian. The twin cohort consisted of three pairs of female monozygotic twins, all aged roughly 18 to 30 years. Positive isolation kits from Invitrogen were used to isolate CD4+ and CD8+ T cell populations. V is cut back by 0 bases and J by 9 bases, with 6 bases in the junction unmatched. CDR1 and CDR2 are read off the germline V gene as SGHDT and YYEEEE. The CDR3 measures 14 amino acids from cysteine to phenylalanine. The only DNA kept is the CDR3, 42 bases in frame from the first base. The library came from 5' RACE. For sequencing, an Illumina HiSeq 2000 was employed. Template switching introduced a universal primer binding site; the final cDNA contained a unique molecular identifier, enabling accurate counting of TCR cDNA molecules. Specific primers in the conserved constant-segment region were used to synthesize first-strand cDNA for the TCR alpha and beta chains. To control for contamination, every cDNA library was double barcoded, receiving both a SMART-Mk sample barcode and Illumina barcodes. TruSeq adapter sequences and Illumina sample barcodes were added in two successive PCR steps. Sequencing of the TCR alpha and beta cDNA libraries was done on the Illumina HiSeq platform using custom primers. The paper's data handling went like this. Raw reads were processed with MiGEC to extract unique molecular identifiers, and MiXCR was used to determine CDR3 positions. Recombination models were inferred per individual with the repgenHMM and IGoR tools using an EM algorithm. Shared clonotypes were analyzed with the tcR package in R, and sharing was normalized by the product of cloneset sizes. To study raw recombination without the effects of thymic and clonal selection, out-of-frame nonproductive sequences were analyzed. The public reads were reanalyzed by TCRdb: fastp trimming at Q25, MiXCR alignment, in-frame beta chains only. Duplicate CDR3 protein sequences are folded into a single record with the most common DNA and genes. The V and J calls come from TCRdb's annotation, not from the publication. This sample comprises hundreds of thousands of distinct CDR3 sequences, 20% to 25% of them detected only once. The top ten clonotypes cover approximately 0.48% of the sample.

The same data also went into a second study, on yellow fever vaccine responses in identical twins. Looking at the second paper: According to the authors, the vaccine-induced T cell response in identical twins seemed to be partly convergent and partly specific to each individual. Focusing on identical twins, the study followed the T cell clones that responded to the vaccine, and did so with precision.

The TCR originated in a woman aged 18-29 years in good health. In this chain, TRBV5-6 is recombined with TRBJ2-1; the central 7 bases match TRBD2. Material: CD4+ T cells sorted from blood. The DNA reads TGTGCCAGCAGCTTGGTTGGGAGGGTGGCTGAGCAGTTCTTC. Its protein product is CASSLVGRVAEQFF.